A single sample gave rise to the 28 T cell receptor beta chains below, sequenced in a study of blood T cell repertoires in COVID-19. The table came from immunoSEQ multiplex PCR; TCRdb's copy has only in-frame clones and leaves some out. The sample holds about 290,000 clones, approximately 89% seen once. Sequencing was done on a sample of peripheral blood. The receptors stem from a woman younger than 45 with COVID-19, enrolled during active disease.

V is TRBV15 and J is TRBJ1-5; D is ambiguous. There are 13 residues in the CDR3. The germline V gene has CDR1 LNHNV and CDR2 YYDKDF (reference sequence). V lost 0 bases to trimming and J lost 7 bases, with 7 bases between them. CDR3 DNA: TGTGCCACCAGCAGAGATATTGAGCAGCCCCAGCATTTT. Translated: CATSRDIEQPQHF.

The CDR3 region has the DNA TGTGCCAGCAGTGAGGTCTCCCTAAAGATGTTTTTT. It encodes CASSEVSLKMFF. V gene TRBV2 combines with J gene TRBJ1-4, with D unclear. The V and J ends lost 3 bases and 15 bases respectively, with 14 bases between them. The germline CDR1 and CDR2 sequences are SNHLY and FYNNEI. This CDR3 comprises 12 residues.

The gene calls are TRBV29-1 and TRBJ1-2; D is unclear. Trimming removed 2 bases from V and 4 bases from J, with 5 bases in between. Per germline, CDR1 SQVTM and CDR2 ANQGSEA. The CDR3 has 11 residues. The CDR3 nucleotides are TGCAGCGTTGAACAGATCTATGGCTACACCTTC. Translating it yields CSVEQIYGYTF.

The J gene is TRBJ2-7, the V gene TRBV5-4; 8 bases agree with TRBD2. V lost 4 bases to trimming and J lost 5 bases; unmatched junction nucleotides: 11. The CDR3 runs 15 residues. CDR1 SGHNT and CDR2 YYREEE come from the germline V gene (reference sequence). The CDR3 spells CASSPPGTSRNEQYF. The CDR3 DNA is TGTGCCAGCAGCCCCCCAGGGACTAGTAGGAACGAGCAGTACTTC.

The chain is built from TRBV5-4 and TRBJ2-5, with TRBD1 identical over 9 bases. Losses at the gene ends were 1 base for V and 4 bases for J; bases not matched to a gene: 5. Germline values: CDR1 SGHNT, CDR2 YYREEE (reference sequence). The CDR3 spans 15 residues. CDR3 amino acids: CASSLNRGLTETQYF. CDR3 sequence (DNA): TGTGCCAGCAGCTTGAACAGGGGGCTCACAGAGACCCAGTACTTC.

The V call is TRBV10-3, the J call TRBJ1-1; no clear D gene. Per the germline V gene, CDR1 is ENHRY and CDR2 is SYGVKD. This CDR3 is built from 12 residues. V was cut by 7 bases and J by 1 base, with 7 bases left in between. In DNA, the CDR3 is TGTGCCATCATGACACCGAACACTGAAGCTTTCTTT. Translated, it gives CAIMTPNTEAFF.

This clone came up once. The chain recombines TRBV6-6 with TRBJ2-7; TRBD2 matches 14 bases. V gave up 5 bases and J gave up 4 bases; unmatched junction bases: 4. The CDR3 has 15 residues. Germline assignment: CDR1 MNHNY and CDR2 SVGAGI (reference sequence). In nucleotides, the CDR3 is TGTGCCAGCAGTCCGGGACTAGCGGGGGAATACGAGCAGTACTTC. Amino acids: CASSPGLAGEYEQYF.

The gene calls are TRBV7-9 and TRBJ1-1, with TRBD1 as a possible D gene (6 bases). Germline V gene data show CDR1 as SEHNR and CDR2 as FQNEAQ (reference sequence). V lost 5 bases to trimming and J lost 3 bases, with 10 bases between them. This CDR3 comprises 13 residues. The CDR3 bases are TGTGCCAGCAGCCCAACAGGGTACACTGAAGCTTTCTTT. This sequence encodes CASSPTGYTEAFF.

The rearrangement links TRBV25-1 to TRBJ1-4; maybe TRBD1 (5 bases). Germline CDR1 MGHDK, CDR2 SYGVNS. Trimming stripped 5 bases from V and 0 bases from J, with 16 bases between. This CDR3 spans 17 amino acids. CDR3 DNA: TGTGCCAGCAGTTCTCAATTTCAGGGATCAACTAATGAAAAACTGTTTTTT. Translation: CASSSQFQGSTNEKLFF.

CDR3 nucleotides: TGCGCCAGCAGTTTAGCGGGGCCCGCCTACGAGCAGTACTTC. Protein sequence: CASSLAGPAYEQYF. The J gene is TRBJ2-7, the V gene TRBV10-1, with 8 positions matching TRBD2. In germline, CDR1 is WNHNN, CDR2 SYGVQD (reference sequence). V trimming: 5 bases; J trimming: 2 bases; junction bases outside the gene matches: 5. This CDR3 is built from 14 residues.

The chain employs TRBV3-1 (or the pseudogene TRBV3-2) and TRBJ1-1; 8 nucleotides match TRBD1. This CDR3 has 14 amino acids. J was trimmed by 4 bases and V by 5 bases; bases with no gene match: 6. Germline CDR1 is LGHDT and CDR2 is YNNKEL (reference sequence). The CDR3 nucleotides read TGTGCCAGCAGCTCTAGAGACAGGGGCACTGAAGCTTTCTTT. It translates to CASSSRDRGTEAFF.

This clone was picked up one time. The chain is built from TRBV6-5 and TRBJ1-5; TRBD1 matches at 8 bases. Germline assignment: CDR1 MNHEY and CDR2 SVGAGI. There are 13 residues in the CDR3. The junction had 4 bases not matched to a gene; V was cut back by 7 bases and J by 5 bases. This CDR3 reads CASNDRGYQPQHF. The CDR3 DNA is TGTGCCAGCAACGACAGGGGTTATCAGCCCCAGCATTTT.

The CDR3: CASSSTRGRQFF. The DNA of the CDR3 is TGTGCCAGCAGCTCGACCAGGGGGAGGCAGTTCTTC. The chain employs TRBV11-3 and TRBJ2-1; 7 bases map to TRBD1. The CDR3 contains 12 residues. Germline loops: CDR1 SGHNT, CDR2 YENEEA. V was clipped by 4 bases and J by 12 bases; unmatched bases: 6. The full variable domain, its missing parts supplied by reference TRBV11-3 and TRBJ2-1, is EAGVVQSPRYKIIEKKQPVAFWCNPISGHNTLYWYLQNLGQGPELLIRYENEEAVDDSQLPKDRFSAERLKGVDSTLKIQPAELGDSAVYLCASSSTRGRQFFGPGTRLTVL.

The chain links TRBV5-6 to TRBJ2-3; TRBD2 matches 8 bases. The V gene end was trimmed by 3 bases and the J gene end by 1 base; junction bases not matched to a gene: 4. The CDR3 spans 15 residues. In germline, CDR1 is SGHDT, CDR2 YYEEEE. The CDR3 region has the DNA TGTGCCAGCAGCTCAAAACTAGCGGGCACAGATACGCAGTATTTT. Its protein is CASSSKLAGTDTQYF. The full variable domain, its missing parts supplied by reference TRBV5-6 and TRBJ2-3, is DAGVTQSPTHLIKTRGQQVTLRCSPKSGHDTVSWYQQALGQGPQFIFQYYEEEERQRGNFPDRFSGHQFPNYSSELNVNALLLGDSALYLCASSSKLAGTDTQYFGPGTRLTVL.

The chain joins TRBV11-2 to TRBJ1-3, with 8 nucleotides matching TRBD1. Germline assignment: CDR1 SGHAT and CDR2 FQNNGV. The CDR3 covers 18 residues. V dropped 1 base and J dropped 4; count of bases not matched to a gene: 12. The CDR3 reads CASSLVGARGRRGNTIYF. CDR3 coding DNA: TGTGCCAGCAGCTTAGTCGGGGCCAGGGGGCGACGGGGAAACACCATATATTTT.

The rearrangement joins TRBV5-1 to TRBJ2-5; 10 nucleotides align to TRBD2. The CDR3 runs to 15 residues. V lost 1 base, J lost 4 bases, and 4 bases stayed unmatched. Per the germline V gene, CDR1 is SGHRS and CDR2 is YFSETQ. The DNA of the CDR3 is TGCGCCAGCAGCTTGCGAGCGGGGGGGCGAGAGACCCAGTACTTC. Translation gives CASSLRAGGRETQYF.

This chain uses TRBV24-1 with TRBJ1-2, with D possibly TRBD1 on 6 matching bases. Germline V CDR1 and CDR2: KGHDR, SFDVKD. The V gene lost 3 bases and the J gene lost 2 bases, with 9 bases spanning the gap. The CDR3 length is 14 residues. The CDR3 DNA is TGTGCCACCAGTGATGGGGACATCAACTATGGCTACACCTTC. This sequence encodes CATSDGDINYGYTF.

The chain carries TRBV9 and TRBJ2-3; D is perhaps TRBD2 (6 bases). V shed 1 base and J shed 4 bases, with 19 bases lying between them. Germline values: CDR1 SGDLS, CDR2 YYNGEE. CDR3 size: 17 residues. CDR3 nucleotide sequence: TGTGCCAGCAGCGTACAAGTGGGGAGGAATTCCCCAGATACGCAGTATTTT. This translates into CASSVQVGRNSPDTQYF.

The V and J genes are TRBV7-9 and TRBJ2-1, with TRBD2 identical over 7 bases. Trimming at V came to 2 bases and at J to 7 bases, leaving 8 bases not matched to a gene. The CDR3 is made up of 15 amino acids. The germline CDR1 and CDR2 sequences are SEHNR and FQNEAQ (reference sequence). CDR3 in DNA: TGTGCCAGCAGCTTAAGGCCTAGCGGATATAATGAGCAGTTCTTC. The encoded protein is CASSLRPSGYNEQFF.

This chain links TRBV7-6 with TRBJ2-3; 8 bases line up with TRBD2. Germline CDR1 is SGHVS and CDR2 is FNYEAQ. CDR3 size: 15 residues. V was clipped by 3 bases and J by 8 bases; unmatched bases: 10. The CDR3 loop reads CASSFGGASAGTQYF. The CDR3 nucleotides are TGTGCCAGCAGCTTCGGGGGGGCCTCGGCGGGTACGCAGTATTTT.

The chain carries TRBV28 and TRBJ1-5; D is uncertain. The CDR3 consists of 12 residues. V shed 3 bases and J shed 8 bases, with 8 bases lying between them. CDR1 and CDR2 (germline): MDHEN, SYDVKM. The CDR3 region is CASSFLGKPQHF. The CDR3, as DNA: TGTGCCAGCAGTTTTCTCGGGAAGCCCCAGCATTTT.

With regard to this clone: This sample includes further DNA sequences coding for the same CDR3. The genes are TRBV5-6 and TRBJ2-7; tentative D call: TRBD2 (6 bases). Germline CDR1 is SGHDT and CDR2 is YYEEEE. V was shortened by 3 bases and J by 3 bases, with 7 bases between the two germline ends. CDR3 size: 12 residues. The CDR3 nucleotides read TGTGCCAGCAGCTCGGGAGACTACGAGCAGTACTTC. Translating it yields CASSSGDYEQYF.

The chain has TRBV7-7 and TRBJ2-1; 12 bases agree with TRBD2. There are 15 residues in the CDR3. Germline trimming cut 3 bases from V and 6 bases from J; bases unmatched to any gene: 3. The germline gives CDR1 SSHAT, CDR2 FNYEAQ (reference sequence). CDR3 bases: TGTGCCAGCAGCTTTGGACTAGCGGGAACCAATGAGCAGTTCTTC. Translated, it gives CASSFGLAGTNEQFF.

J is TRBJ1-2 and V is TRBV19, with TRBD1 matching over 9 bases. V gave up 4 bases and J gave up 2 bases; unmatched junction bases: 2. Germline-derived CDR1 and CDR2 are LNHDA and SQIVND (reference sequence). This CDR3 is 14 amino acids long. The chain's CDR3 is CASSRGTGNYGYTF. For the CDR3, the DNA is TGTGCCAGTAGTAGGGGGACAGGGAACTATGGCTACACCTTC.

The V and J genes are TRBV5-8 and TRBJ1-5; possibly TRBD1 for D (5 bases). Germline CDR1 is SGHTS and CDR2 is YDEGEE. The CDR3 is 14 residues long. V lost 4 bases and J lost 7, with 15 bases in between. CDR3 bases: TGTGCCAGCAGCCTAAGGGGTCTAGGACAGCCCCAGCATTTT. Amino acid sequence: CASSLRGLGQPQHF.

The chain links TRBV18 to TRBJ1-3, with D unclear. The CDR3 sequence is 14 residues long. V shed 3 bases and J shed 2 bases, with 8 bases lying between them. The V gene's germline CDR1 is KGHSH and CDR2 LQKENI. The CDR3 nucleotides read TGTGCCAGCTCACCCGACAATGCTGGAAACACCATATATTTT. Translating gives CASSPDNAGNTIYF.

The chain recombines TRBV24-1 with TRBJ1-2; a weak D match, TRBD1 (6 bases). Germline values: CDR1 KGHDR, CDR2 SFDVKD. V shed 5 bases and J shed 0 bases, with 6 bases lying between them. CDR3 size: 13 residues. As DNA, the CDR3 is TGTGCCACCAGTGGACAGGCTAACTATGGCTACACCTTC. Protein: CATSGQANYGYTF.

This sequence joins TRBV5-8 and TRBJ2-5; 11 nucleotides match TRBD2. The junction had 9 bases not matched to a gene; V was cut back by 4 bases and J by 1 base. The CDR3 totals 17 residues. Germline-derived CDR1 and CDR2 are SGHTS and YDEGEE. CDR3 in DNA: TGTGCCAGCAGCCGTGGCGGGACTAGCGGTTCCCAAGAGACCCAGTACTTC. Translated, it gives CASSRGGTSGSQETQYF.